These T cell receptor beta chains were read from a single sample in a study of CD8 T cells in ankylosing spondylitis. One entry per CDR3 protein, called by TCRdb with MiXCR from the 5' RACE reads. The table has a few hundred thousand distinct CDR3 sequences, around 24% seen once. Sequenced input: blood, either unsorted or a sorted T cell fraction (not recorded which). These receptors were collected from a male donor with ankylosing spondylitis. The CDR3 runs from the conserved cysteine through the conserved F or W. The D gene is left open where the match is weak. The size of a clone is reported for some rows only, either as once, few or many, or as a class for expanded clones.

j_gene	d_gene	v_gene	abundance	CDR3aa	CDR3nt
TRBJ1-5	NA	TRBV28	NA	CASSNIRGINQPQHF	TGTGCCAGCAGCAACATCCGAGGGATCAATCAGCCCCAGCATTTT
TRBJ1-5	NA	TRBV20-1	NA	CSARGTYSNQPQHF	TGCAGTGCTAGGGGTACCTATAGCAATCAGCCCCAGCATTTT
TRBJ1-1	NA	TRBV6-2/TRBV6-3	few	CASSYWGFGEAFF	TGTGCCAGCAGTTACTGGGGATTTGGTGAAGCTTTCTTT
TRBJ2-7	TRBD1	TRBV12-3/TRBV12-4	few	CASGRRQGAHEQYF	TGTGCCAGCGGTAGAAGACAGGGGGCCCACGAGCAGTACTTC
TRBJ2-2	NA	TRBV29-1	many	CSVERAGTNTGELFF	TGCAGCGTTGAAAGGGCGGGAACGAACACCGGGGAGCTGTTTTTT
TRBJ2-3	TRBD1	TRBV5-5	few	CASSFGTEPGTQYF	TGTGCCAGCAGCTTTGGGACAGAACCGGGTACGCAGTATTTT
TRBJ2-6	NA	TRBV27	NA	CASSDLTSWANVLTF	TGTGCCAGCAGTGATCTTACGAGTTGGGCCAACGTCCTGACTTTC
TRBJ2-7	NA	TRBV12-3/TRBV12-4	many	CASSLLGNYEQYF	TGTGCCAGCAGTTTGCTGGGGAACTACGAGCAGTACTTC
TRBJ2-1	TRBD2	TRBV20-1	NA	CSAIGQDGRAGMGNEQFF	TGCAGTGCTATAGGGCAAGACGGGAGGGCCGGGATGGGGAATGAGCAGTTCTTC
TRBJ2-2	NA	TRBV7-2	few	CASSRAQPRNTGELFF	TGTGCCAGCAGTCGCGCCCAGCCGAGGAACACCGGGGAGCTGTTTTTT
TRBJ2-5	NA	TRBV7-9	NA	CASSRPSTGGQETQYF	TGTGCCAGCAGCCGACCTTCTACAGGCGGACAAGAGACCCAGTACTTC
TRBJ1-6	NA	TRBV20-1	NA	CSAATGFQNSPLHF	TGCAGTGCTGCCACAGGGTTCCAGAATTCACCCCTCCACTTT
TRBJ2-1	TRBD2	TRBV29-1	NA	CSEKIAGGGNEQFF	TGCAGCGAGAAGATAGCGGGAGGCGGCAATGAGCAGTTCTTC
TRBJ2-5	NA	TRBV7-3	few	CASSSRYQETQYF	TGTGCCAGCAGCTCTCGGTACCAAGAGACCCAGTACTTC
TRBJ2-1	NA	TRBV5-1	many	CASSLNPENEQFF	TGCGCCAGCAGCCTAAACCCGGAGAATGAGCAGTTCTTC
TRBJ1-5	NA	TRBV5-1	NA	CASSRDGTDSNQPQHF	TGCGCCAGCAGCCGGGACGGAACAGATAGCAATCAGCCCCAGCATTTT
TRBJ2-7	NA	TRBV25-1	NA	CASSDRFYEQYF	TGTGCCAGCAGTGATCGATTTTACGAGCAGTACTTC
TRBJ1-2	NA	TRBV9	NA	CASSVEGGGPRF	TGTGCCAGCAGCGTAGAAGGAGGGGGGCCGCGCTTC
TRBJ2-7	NA	TRBV20-1	NA	CSARVPLGVFEQYF	TGCAGTGCTAGAGTCCCTCTGGGAGTATTCGAGCAGTACTTC
TRBJ2-2	NA	TRBV7-3	NA	CASSPQGSEGELFF	TGTGCCAGCAGCCCCCAGGGGAGTGAGGGGGAGCTGTTTTTT
TRBJ2-1	TRBD2	TRBV7-2	NA	CASSSEGTSGTNEQFF	TGTGCCAGCAGCTCCGAAGGGACTAGCGGGACCAATGAGCAGTTCTTC
TRBJ2-3	TRBD1	TRBV5-6	NA	CASSLVTGRNTDTQYF	TGTGCCAGCAGCTTGGTGACAGGGCGAAACACAGATACGCAGTATTTT
TRBJ2-7	NA	TRBV4-3	few	CASSQLLVGEQYF	TGCGCCAGCAGCCAACTCCTGGTCGGCGAGCAGTACTTC
TRBJ2-5	NA	TRBV20-1	few	CSARATDLRETQYF	TGCAGTGCTAGAGCAACGGACTTGCGAGAGACCCAGTACTTC
TRBJ2-3	TRBD1	TRBV7-2	NA	CASSPPGQGTDTQYF	TGTGCCAGCAGCCCTCCGGGACAGGGCACAGATACGCAGTATTTT
TRBJ1-6	NA	TRBV7-2	NA	CASSLGVGARIPLHF	TGTGCCAGCAGCTTAGGGGTGGGGGCGCGTATACCCCTCCACTTT